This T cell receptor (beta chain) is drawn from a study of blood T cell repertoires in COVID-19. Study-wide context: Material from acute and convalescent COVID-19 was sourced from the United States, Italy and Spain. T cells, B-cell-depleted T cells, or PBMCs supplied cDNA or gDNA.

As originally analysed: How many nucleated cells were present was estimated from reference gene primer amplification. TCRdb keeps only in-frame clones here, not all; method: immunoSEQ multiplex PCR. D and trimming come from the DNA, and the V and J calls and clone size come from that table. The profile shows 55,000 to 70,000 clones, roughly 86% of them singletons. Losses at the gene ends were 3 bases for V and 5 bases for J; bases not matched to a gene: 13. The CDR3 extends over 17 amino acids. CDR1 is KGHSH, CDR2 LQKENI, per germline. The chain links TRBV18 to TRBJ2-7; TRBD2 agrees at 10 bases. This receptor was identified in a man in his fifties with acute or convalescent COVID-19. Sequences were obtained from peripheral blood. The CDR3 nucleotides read TGTGCCAGCTCACCGGAGGGGGCTAGCGGGAGTAAAAACGAGCAGTACTTC. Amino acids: CASSPEGASGSKNEQYF.